The clone carrying this TCR beta chain was detected many times. V gave up 7 bases and J gave up 6 bases; unmatched junction bases: 6. Looked up from germline, CDR1 is MGHRA and CDR2 is YSYEKL. The CDR3 is made up of 14 amino acids. TCRdb re-called the RACE reads through MiXCR, storing one row per CDR3 protein. In the table there are 130,000 or so distinct CDR3 sequences, 11% of which are singletons. The sample originates from a study of human T cells and chemical hapten exposure. Described time point: patch test 3, about 24 weeks after DPC sensitization. Treatment in this sample: therapeutic diphenylcyclopropenone sensitization with weekly scalp DPC.

The chain is built from TRBV4-1 and TRBJ2-3, with TRBD1 matching 11 bases. This sequence originates from a woman in her forties or fifties with alopecia areata. Some clones in this sample may be carry-over from other donors' samples. The sequencing here drew on whole blood, taken in connection with sensitization to the hapten diphenylcyclopropenone (DPC). The CDR3 region has the DNA TGCGCCAGCACCTGGACAGGGGGCAGCGATACGCAGTATTTT. It codes for CASTWTGGSDTQYF.